The present entry profiles one TCR beta chain with its context. The table lists this clone with a few counts. Its antigen is not yet known. Qualities for individual bases were not recorded, and no much larger clone is one base off. This same CDR3 is encoded by further DNA sequences in the sample. Between the V and J ends, shortened by 0 bases and 4 bases respectively, the junction contains 7 bases. From its cysteine to its phenylalanine, the CDR3 spans 13 amino acids. The entry retains the CDR3 DNA only, 39 bases that are in frame from base 1. The germline V gene provides CDR1 SGDLS and CDR2 YYNGEE. This sample was taken from a study of shared clonotypes between healthy human individuals (TCRdb year 2020). In terms of the full investigation: The cohort comprised two women and a few men aged 18 to 49 years. For each donor, three plates each were used for CD4 naive and CD4 memory, two plates were used for CD8 naive, and one plate was used for CD8 memory. The study deeply sequenced blood TCR repertoires of about 5 healthy adults to estimate repertoire size and the extent of clonotype sharing between individuals. Libraries were prepared and TCR repertoires were sequenced by different laboratories using diverse techniques, in order to increase sequencing depth and limit assay-specific biases. Leukapheresis yielded between about 0.9 and 8.9 billion PBMCs per donor.

Points the paper makes about the study in general: Sampling was limited to blood, and TCR repertoires in tissue likely differ from TCR repertoires in blood. Naive subsets generally had larger estimated clonotype richness than memory subsets. Pairwise subsampling indicated that sequencing depth was expected to affect the degree of clonotype sharing among donors. Clonotypes shared by all four sorted-subset donors showed higher generation probabilities than non-shared clonotypes. Because the study included only a small number of donors, the genetic and exposure-history diversity represented was limited. Rarefaction of sorted-subset datasets indicated incomplete sequencing despite the large sequencing depth. Roughly 5.2% of naive CD4, 3.5% of naive CD8, about 2.1% of memory CD4, and about 0.4% of memory CD8 clonotypes were shared across a few donors.

CD8 naive samples consisted of CD45RO-negative cells that were positively selected for CCR7, yielding a CD45RA+CCR7+ population without TemRA cells. The donors were healthy, HIV-negative adults with no recently reported acute infections or vaccinations. Every donor was a Caucasian adult residing in Nashville, Tennessee, USA. After blood collection by leukapheresis, PBMCs were isolated using Ficoll-Histopaque density gradient centrifugation and then cryopreserved in the vapor phase of liquid nitrogen. Analytical flow cytometry was used to check the purity and quantity of each magnetically sorted T cell population. Genomic DNA was isolated from each sorted fraction and quantified by UV absorbance on a Nanodrop 2000c. Using the deep immunoSEQ assay, multiplex PCR amplified TCR CDR3 regions from genomic DNA. For each cell subset, the extracted genomic DNA was distributed evenly across all wells of several immunoSEQ 96-well plates, and each plate served as one replicate. Each replicate PCR for sorted subsets received around 200 ng genomic DNA, equal to roughly 33,000 T cell genomes. Purified libraries were quantified with a Qubit 3.0 fluorometer, sized on a Bioanalyzer 2100, and re-quantified with the KAPA Library Quantification kit. Every immunoSEQ 96-well plate was sequenced on a separate single-read 150-cycle Illumina NextSeq 550 flow cell. As for the original processing: Because the immunoSEQ output included only junctional sequences and no quality scores, the filtering could not be the same as the filtering used for full-length reads. Sequences were annotated with PyIR, a Python wrapper for IgBLAST v1.9, using IMGT germline references to assign V/J genes and CDR3. Reads with weak V/J assignments (E-value above 1e-6), missing CDR3, stop codons, out-of-frame junctions, or ambiguous translated residues were removed. V3J clonotypes were defined by identical inferred V gene, J gene, and CDR3 amino acid sequence. The percentage overlap between two repertoires was calculated by dividing the number of shared unique clonotypes by the size of the smaller repertoire. RTK rarefaction, the Chao1 estimator, and Recon v2.1 estimates of unobserved clonotypes were used to assess repertoire richness. Generation probabilities were computed with OLGA for all TCRbeta clonotypes obtained by the gDNA method from a handful of donors. The source is immuneACCESS, and TCRdb retained only in-frame sequences with V and J called. Part of the clones is not carried over; for the studies checked, unresolved V genes explain less than half of this, and the remainder is unexplained. V, J and clone size are those of that table, while D and trimming were read from the DNA. Here the sample has 2 million to 2.5 million clones; about 93% occur a single time. Of the sample, over 1.5% falls within the top ten clones.

The receptor was derived from a man younger than 35 in good health. Some clones in this sample may be carry-over from other donors' samples. The sequenced sample was naive CD8+ T cells from PBMCs. The label giving this sample's cell subset or site can be read as: CD45RA+CCR7+. This chain joins TRBV9 to TRBJ1-1, with an unclear D gene assignment. The nucleotides are TGTGCCAGCAGCGTAGGGGGTAGCACTGAAGCTTTCTTT. Protein translation: CASSVGGSTEAFF.